This TCR beta chain was retrieved from a study of blood T cell repertoires in COVID-19. Study at large: Sites in the United States, Italy and Spain provided acute and convalescent COVID-19 samples.

In the study's own analysis: Amplification of reference gene primers was used by the study to estimate nucleated cell counts. Sequencing used immunoSEQ multiplex PCR; TCRdb keeps in-frame clones, though not all of them. V, J and clone size are taken as reported in that table, and D and trimming were inferred from the DNA itself. The table lists around 250,000 clones, about nine tenths of them singletons. V shed 6 bases, J shed 3 bases, and the junction held 5 bases outside the gene matches. There are 14 residues in the CDR3. Germline CDR1 MNHEY, CDR2 SVGAGI. This receptor was identified in a man aged 18 to 29 who had recovered from COVID-19. Sequenced input: PBMCs or T cells enriched from blood (not recorded which). This chain links TRBV6-5 with TRBJ2-7; TRBD2 matches at 10 bases. CDR3 in amino acids: CASSERGGRYEQYF. For the CDR3, the DNA is TGTGCCAGCAGCGAGCGGGGGGGCCGCTACGAGCAGTACTTC.